These T cell receptor beta chains were read from a single sample in a study of shared clonotypes between healthy human individuals. Using immunoSEQ multiplex PCR, the repertoire was profiled, and TCRdb retains in-frame clones only, with some absent. The sample has about 2.2 million clones; about 94% are singletons. Sequenced: naive CD8+ T cells from PBMCs. These receptors all stem from a man aged 18 to 29 in good health. Some clones in this sample may be carry-over from other donors' samples. CDR3s include the opening cysteine and the closing phenylalanine or tryptophan. A D gene is named only where the DNA matches it firmly. Only part of the rows carry a size: once, few, many, or a class if the clone is expanded.

D gene,V gene,clone size,J gene,CDR3 DNA,CDR3 protein
NA,TRBV29-1,NA,TRBJ2-1,TGCAGCGTTGTTCGGGGCGACAACAATGAGCAGTTCTTC,CSVVRGDNNEQFF
NA,TRBV6-6,few,TRBJ1-5,TGTGCCAGCGGTCAGCCCCAGCATTTT,CASGQPQHF
NA,TRBV5-4,NA,TRBJ1-1,TGTGCCAGCAGCTCTACATCCAACACTGAAGCTTTCTTT,CASSSTSNTEAFF
NA,TRBV5-1,once,TRBJ1-2,TGCGCCAGCAGCTTGGCGGGACCTTCCACGAAAGGGGGCTACACCTTC,CASSLAGPSTKGGYTF
NA,TRBV7-9,NA,TRBJ1-1,TGTGCCAGCAGCCGGAACTCGAACACTGAAGCTTTCTTT,CASSRNSNTEAFF
TRBD2,TRBV7-8,NA,TRBJ2-5,TGTGCCAGCAGCTCCCGTCTGGGCGGGAGGCAAGAGACCCAGTACTTC,CASSSRLGGRQETQYF
NA,TRBV13,few,TRBJ1-5,TGTGCCAGCAGCTTGGACGGGAACCAGCCCCAGCATTTT,CASSLDGNQPQHF
NA,TRBV30,NA,TRBJ2-7,TGTGCCTGGAGTCCCTACCAGCGAAACTACGAGCAGTACTTC,CAWSPYQRNYEQYF
NA,TRBV6-1,NA,TRBJ2-7,TGTGCCAGCAGTAAGACAGGCGACGAGCAGTACTTC,CASSKTGDEQYF
TRBD1,TRBV9,NA,TRBJ2-1,TGTGCCAGCAGCGTAGCTACCACAGGGGGAGTAGAAAGGACCTACAATGAGCAGTTCTTC,CASSVATTGGVERTYNEQFF
TRBD2,TRBV10-3,NA,TRBJ2-7,TGTGCCATCAGTGAAAAGGCTAGCGGGGGAAAGGGGAACGAGCAGTACTTC,CAISEKASGGKGNEQYF
NA,TRBV19,once,TRBJ2-7,TGTGCCAGTAGTATAGATGGCGGTAGGGAGTACTTC,CASSIDGGREYF
TRBD1,TRBV28,NA,TRBJ2-7,TGTGCCAGCAGTAAACCGGGACAGGGGGTTGAGGAGCAGTACTTC,CASSKPGQGVEEQYF
TRBD1,TRBV28,NA,TRBJ1-1,TGTGCCAGCAGCCGTCACAGGGGCACTGAAGCTTTCTTT,CASSRHRGTEAFF
NA,TRBV11-2,NA,TRBJ2-1,TGTGCCAGCAGCTTAGTGCCGACGGAGCAGTTCTTC,CASSLVPTEQFF
NA,TRBV28,NA,TRBJ1-1,TGTGCCAGCAGTTTAAGGTCACACAGGGCGGCCACTGAAGCTTTCTTT,CASSLRSHRAATEAFF
NA,TRBV7-2,NA,TRBJ2-1,TGTGCCAGCAGCTTAGTGGGGGCGCGGGACGCCTACAATGAGCAGTTCTTC,CASSLVGARDAYNEQFF
NA,TRBV28,NA,TRBJ1-1,TGTGCCAGCAGTTTACAGGGCATGAACACTGAAGCTTTCTTT,CASSLQGMNTEAFF
NA,TRBV7-2,NA,TRBJ2-5,TGTGCCAGCAGCGACTATCCGGGACTCGCGGGGGAGACCCAGTACTTC,CASSDYPGLAGETQYF
TRBD2,TRBV7-6,NA,TRBJ2-3,TGTGCCAGCAGCTGGACTAGCGGGAGCTCGGATACGCAGTATTTT,CASSWTSGSSDTQYF
TRBD2,TRBV6-6,once,TRBJ2-5,TGTGCCAGCAGCACCCTAGCGGGAGTAGGGGAGACCCAGTACTTC,CASSTLAGVGETQYF
NA,TRBV15,NA,TRBJ1-1,TGTGCCACGACCTTCGGACGGCCCACTGAAGCTTTCTTT,CATTFGRPTEAFF
NA,TRBV18,NA,TRBJ2-5,TGTGCCAGCTCACCCCGGGATTCCAGAGGAATGGAGACCCAGTACTTC,CASSPRDSRGMETQYF
NA,TRBV27,NA,TRBJ2-2,TGTGCCAGCAGTTTCTTAGGTCCCGGGGAGCTGTTTTTT,CASSFLGPGELFF
NA,TRBV14,NA,TRBJ1-1,TGTGCCAGCAGCCTACGTAGGGGCTCACTCACTGAAGCTTTCTTT,CASSLRRGSLTEAFF
TRBD1,TRBV4-3,NA,TRBJ1-1,TGCGCCAGCAGCCACCCTGGACAGGGGGACACTGAAGCTTTCTTT,CASSHPGQGDTEAFF
NA,TRBV7-2,NA,TRBJ2-7,TGTGCCAGCAGCCCCTACCTAGGTGGGACCTACGAGCAGTACTTC,CASSPYLGGTYEQYF
TRBD1,TRBV19,NA,TRBJ2-7,TGTGCCAGTACGGGACAGGGAGCCGAGCAGTACTTC,CASTGQGAEQYF
TRBD2,TRBV7-8,NA,TRBJ2-5,TGTGCCAGCAGCTTCCTAGCGGGAGTAAGAGGGGAGACCCAGTACTTC,CASSFLAGVRGETQYF
NA,TRBV4-1,NA,TRBJ2-7,TGCGCCAGCAGCCAAGAACGGGGATCCTACGAGCAGTACTTC,CASSQERGSYEQYF
TRBD2,TRBV19,NA,TRBJ2-7,TGTGCCAGTAGTATTCTAGCGGGGGAGCAGTACTTC,CASSILAGEQYF
TRBD2,TRBV13,NA,TRBJ2-1,TGTGCCAGCAGCTGGGGACTAGCGCCATCCTACAATGAGCAGTTCTTC,CASSWGLAPSYNEQFF
NA,TRBV5-1,NA,TRBJ2-3,TGCGCCAGCAGCTTGTCGGCAGCCACAGATACGCAGTATTTT,CASSLSAATDTQYF
TRBD1,TRBV28,NA,TRBJ2-3,TGTGCCAGCAGCCCTGACAGGGTTCGAGATACGCAGTATTTT,CASSPDRVRDTQYF
NA,TRBV27,NA,TRBJ1-1,TGTGCCAGCAGTTTATTAGGCGGGGGCACTGAAGCTTTCTTT,CASSLLGGGTEAFF
TRBD1,TRBV27,NA,TRBJ1-5,TGTGCCAGCAGTGAACGGACAGGGGGGAATCAGCCCCAGCATTTT,CASSERTGGNQPQHF
NA,TRBV7-9,NA,TRBJ2-3,TGTGCCTACAGCTTCCAGTACACAGATACGCAGTATTTT,CAYSFQYTDTQYF
NA,TRBV27,NA,TRBJ1-5,TGTGCCAGCAGTTTATCGCGAGCCCCCAATCAGCCCCAGCATTTT,CASSLSRAPNQPQHF
TRBD1,TRBV15,NA,TRBJ2-5,TGTGCCACCAGCAGCATCAGGGGGTTAGAGACCCAGTACTTC,CATSSIRGLETQYF
NA,TRBV5-6,NA,TRBJ2-2,TGTGCCAGCAGTCCAACAGGGAGGACGAACACCGGGGAGCTGTTTTTT,CASSPTGRTNTGELFF
NA,TRBV4-3,NA,TRBJ2-1,TGCGCCAGCAGCCAAGAAGGGAAACGTGGAAATGAGCAGTTCTTC,CASSQEGKRGNEQFF
TRBD1,TRBV4-2,NA,TRBJ2-1,TGTGCCAGCAGCCAAGGACAGGGGCCCTACAATGAGCAGTTCTTC,CASSQGQGPYNEQFF
TRBD1,TRBV7-9,NA,TRBJ2-2,TGTGCCAGCAGCCACGTGGGACAGGGTGGCGGGGAGCTGTTTTTT,CASSHVGQGGGELFF
TRBD2,TRBV4-1,once,TRBJ2-2,TGCGCCAGCAGCCTACTTGCGGGAGGTCCCACCGGGGAGCTGTTTTTT,CASSLLAGGPTGELFF
TRBD1,TRBV19,NA,TRBJ2-7,TGTGCCAGTAGTATCGGACAGGGGAGCTCCTACGAGCAGTACTTC,CASSIGQGSSYEQYF
TRBD1,TRBV10-3,once,TRBJ2-1,TGTGCCATCAGTTCCCGGGACAGTGTCCTGTACAATGAGCAGTTCTTC,CAISSRDSVLYNEQFF
NA,TRBV5-1,once,TRBJ2-3,TGCGCCAGCAGCTTGGCCTCGGACGGAGGCTGGCGAGATACGCAGTATTTT,CASSLASDGGWRDTQYF
TRBD1,TRBV19,NA,TRBJ2-2,TGTGCCAGTAGTCGGGACAGGGGGCCCGGGGAGCTGTTTTTT,CASSRDRGPGELFF
NA,TRBV19,NA,TRBJ2-7,TGTGCCAGTAGTGGGGACGAGCAGTACTTC,CASSGDEQYF
TRBD1,TRBV27,NA,TRBJ1-1,TGTGCCAGCAGAGGACAGGGATATAGGAACACTGAAGCTTTCTTT,CASRGQGYRNTEAFF
TRBD1,TRBV27,NA,TRBJ1-1,TGTGCCAGCAGTTTGCAGGGGGCAGGTACTGAAGCTTTCTTT,CASSLQGAGTEAFF
NA,TRBV6-5,NA,TRBJ2-6,TGTGCCAGCAGTTACGGGAGGACTGGGGCCAACGTCCTGACTTTC,CASSYGRTGANVLTF
NA,TRBV28,NA,TRBJ1-2,TGTGCCAGCATTACCCCCAAGGAGGCGGGTGGCTACACCTTC,CASITPKEAGGYTF
NA,TRBV10-3,NA,TRBJ2-7,TGTGCCATCAGCTATGGGGGAAGCTCCTACGAGCAGTACTTC,CAISYGGSSYEQYF
NA,TRBV29-1,NA,TRBJ2-1,TGCAGCGTAGGGACCTTCGGGACCTACAATGAGCAGTTCTTC,CSVGTFGTYNEQFF
TRBD1,TRBV28,NA,TRBJ2-7,TGTGCCAGCAGTTCCTACGGACAGGGGGACGAGCAGTACTTC,CASSSYGQGDEQYF
NA,TRBV6-5,NA,TRBJ2-7,TGTGCCAGCAGTTACTCGCCAGGGACCTACGAGCAGTACTTC,CASSYSPGTYEQYF
NA,TRBV9,NA,TRBJ1-4,TGTGCCAGCAGCCCCGGACTTCCCAGTGAAAAACTGTTTTTT,CASSPGLPSEKLFF
NA,TRBV14,once,TRBJ2-7,TGTGCCAGCAGCCCACAGACTGCTAACTACTACGAGCAGTACTTC,CASSPQTANYYEQYF